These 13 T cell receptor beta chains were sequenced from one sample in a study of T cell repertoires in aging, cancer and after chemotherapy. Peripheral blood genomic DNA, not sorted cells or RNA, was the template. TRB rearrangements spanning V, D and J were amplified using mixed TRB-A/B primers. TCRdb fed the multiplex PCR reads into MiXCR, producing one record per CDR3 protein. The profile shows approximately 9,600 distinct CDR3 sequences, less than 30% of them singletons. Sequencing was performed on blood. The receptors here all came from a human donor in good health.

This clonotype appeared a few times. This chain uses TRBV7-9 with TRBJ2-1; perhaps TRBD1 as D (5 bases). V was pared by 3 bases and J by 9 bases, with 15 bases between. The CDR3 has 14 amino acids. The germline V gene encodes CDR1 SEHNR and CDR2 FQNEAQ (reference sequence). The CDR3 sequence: CASSFHNQGIEQFF. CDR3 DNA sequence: TGTGCCAGCAGCTTCCACAACCAGGGCATTGAGCAGTTCTTC.

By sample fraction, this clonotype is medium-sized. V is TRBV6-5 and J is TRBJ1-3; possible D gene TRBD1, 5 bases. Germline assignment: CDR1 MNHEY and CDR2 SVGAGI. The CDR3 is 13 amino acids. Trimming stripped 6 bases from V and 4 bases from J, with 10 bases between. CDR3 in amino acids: CASRRGEGNTIYF. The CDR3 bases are TGTGCCAGCAGACGGGGGGAAGGAAACACCATATATTTT.

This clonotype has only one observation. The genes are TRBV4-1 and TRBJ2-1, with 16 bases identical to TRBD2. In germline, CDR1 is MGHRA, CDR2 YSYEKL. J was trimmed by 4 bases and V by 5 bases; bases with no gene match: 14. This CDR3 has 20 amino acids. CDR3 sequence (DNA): TGCGCCAGCAGCTGGGTCCGCGGGACTAGCGGGAGGGCGGGGTACAATGAGCAGTTCTTC. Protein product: CASSWVRGTSGRAGYNEQFF.

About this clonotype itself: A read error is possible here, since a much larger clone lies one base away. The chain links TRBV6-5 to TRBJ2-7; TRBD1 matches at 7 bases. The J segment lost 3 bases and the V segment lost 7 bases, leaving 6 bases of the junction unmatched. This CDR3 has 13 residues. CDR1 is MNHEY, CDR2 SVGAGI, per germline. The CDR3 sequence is CASKPGQHYEQYF. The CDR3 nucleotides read TGTGCCAGCAAACCGGGACAGCACTACGAGCAGTACTTC.

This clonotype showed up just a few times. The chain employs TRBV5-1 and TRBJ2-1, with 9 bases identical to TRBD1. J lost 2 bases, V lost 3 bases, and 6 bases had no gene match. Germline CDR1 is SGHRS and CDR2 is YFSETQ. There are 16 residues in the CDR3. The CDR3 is CASSSRQGVTYNEQFF. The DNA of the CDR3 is TGCGCCAGCAGCTCCAGACAGGGGGTAACCTACAATGAGCAGTTCTTC.

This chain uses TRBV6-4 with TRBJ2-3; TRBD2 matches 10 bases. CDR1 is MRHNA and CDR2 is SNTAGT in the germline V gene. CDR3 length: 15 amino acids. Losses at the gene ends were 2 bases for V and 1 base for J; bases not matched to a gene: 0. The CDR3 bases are TGTGCCAGCAGTGACGGGACTAGCGGCACAGATACGCAGTATTTT. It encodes CASSDGTSGTDTQYF.

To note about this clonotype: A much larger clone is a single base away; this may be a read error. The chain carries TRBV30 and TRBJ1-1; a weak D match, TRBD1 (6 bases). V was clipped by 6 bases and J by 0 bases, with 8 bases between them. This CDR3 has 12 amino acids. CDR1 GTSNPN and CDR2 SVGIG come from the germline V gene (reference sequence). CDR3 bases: TGTGCCTGTGACAGGCTGAACACTGAAGCTTTCTTT. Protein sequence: CACDRLNTEAFF.

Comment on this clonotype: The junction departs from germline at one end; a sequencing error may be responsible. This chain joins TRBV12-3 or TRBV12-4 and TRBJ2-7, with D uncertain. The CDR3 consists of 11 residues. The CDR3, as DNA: TGTGCCAGCAATTTAGACTACGAGCAGTACTTC. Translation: CASNLDYEQYF.

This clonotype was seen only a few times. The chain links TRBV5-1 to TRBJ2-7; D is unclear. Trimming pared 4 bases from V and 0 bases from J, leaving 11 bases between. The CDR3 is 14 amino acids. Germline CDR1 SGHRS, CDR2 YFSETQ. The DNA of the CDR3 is TGCGCCAGCAGCCCTGGACCGGTCTCCTACGAGCAGTACTTC. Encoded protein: CASSPGPVSYEQYF.

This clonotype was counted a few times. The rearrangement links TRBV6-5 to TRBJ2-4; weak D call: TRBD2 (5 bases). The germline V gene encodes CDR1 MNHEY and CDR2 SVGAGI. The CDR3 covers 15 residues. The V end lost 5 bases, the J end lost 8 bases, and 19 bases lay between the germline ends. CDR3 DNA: TGTGCCAGCAGTCCCTCGGCCAGCCCGGGGTACATTCAGTACTTC. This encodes CASSPSASPGYIQYF.

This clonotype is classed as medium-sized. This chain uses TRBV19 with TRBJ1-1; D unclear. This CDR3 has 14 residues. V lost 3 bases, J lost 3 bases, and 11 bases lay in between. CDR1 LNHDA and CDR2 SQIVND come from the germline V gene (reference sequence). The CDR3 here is CASSIRGEDTEAFF. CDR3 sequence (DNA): TGTGCCAGTAGTATTCGGGGAGAGGACACTGAAGCTTTCTTT.

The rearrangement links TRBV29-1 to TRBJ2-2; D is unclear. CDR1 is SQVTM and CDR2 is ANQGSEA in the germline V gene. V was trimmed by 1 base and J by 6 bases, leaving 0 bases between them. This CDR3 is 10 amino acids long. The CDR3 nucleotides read TGCAGCGTTGAAGCCGGGGAGCTGTTTTTT. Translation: CSVEAGELFF.

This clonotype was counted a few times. CDR3: CASSEVRDRAGEQFF. CDR3 nucleotides: TGTGCCAGCAGTGAAGTGAGGGACAGGGCCGGTGAGCAGTTCTTC. This chain joins TRBV6-1 and TRBJ2-1, with TRBD1 identical over 9 bases. V trimming: 1 base; J trimming: 9 bases; junction bases outside the gene matches: 7. This CDR3 is built from 15 residues. Germline V gene data show CDR1 as MNHNS and CDR2 as SASEGT.